This TCR beta chain originates from a study of Ad26.COV2.S vaccination and SARS-CoV-2 variants. In the case of this clone: The antigen is undetermined.

Repertoires were generated with immunoSEQ multiplex PCR, while TCRdb's copy carries only in-frame clones and drops some. The sample carries about 410,000 clones, roughly nine tenths recorded once. Germline CDR1 is MNHNY and CDR2 is SVGAGI (reference sequence). The V gene lost 6 bases and the J gene lost 2 bases, with 14 bases spanning the gap. This CDR3 is 15 amino acids long. Treatment given: 19 received Ad26.COV2.S at low or high dose, single or two shots; five or six received placebo; per-sample allocation not given. Collection of samples fell on day 63 after the first vaccine or placebo injection. Vaccination used an Ad26 vector expressing Wuhan-strain SARS-CoV-2 spike. Findings and limits, study-wide: Total T cell responses were possibly underestimated by TCR breadth and depth analyses. Spike-specific TCR breadth ran higher among vaccine recipients than placebo recipients. Participants given vaccine showed non-spike TCR breadth similar to that of placebo recipients.

Sample: peripheral blood, taken in a trial of Ad26.COV2.S vaccine versus placebo. The origin of this receptor is a person between 18 and 65 years old who received the Ad26.COV2.S COVID-19 vaccine or a placebo. The chain joins TRBV6-6 to TRBJ2-4; tentatively, D is TRBD2 (6 bases). The CDR3 reads CASSGLRTTKNIQYF. The CDR3 DNA reads as TGTGCCAGCAGCGGACTACGGACGACCAAAAACATTCAGTACTTC.